This T cell receptor (beta chain) was identified in a study of T cells expressing NK-cell markers. The wider study: One of the eight sequenced donors was seronegative, whereas the other seven were HCMV-seropositive. The study, taken as a whole, reports: Roughly 6 donors had dominant NKG2C+ clonotypes that comprised roughly 1.0-7.5% of their CD8+ T cells.

Notes on this clonotype: The antigen is not known.

TCRdb reprocessed the 5' RACE reads, keeping one entry per CDR3 protein, no DNA. This sample contains 350,000 to 400,000 distinct CDR3 sequences. The CDR3 extends over 16 amino acids. Germline V gene data show CDR1 as MNHEY and CDR2 as SVGAGI. This chain connects TRBV6-5 to TRBJ2-7; the D call of TRBD2 rests on TCRdb alone, since no DNA is present to check it. Input material: blood T cells: a sorted CD56 or NKG2C T cell subset, CD4+ or CD8+ T cells, or bulk PBMC T cells (not recorded which). The sequence derives from a woman in her forties or fifties in good health. The CDR3: CASSSRLAGGFSEQYF.